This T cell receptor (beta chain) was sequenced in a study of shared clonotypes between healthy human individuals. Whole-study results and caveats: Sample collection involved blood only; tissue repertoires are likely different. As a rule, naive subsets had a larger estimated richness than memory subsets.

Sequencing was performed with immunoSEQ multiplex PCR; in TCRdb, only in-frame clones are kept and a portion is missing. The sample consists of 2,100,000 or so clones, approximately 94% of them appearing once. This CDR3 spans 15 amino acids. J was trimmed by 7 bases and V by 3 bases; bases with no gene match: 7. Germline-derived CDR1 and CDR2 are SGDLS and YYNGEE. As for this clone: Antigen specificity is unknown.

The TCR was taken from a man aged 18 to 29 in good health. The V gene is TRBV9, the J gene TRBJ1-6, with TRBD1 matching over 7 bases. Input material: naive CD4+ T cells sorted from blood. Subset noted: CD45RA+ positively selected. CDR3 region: CASSAGGSKNSPLHF. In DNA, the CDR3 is TGTGCCAGCAGCGCAGGGGGTTCGAAGAATTCACCCCTCCACTTT.